A single sample gave rise to the 22 T cell receptor beta chains below, sequenced in a study of T cell changes during pregnancy in multiple sclerosis. Sequencing used immunoSEQ multiplex PCR; TCRdb keeps in-frame clones, though not all of them. The repertoire holds roughly 48,000 clones, with 88% as singletons. The starting material was CD4+ T cells from peripheral blood mononuclear cells, obtained in the second trimester of pregnancy. The receptors come from a female donor with multiple sclerosis, enrolled in a pregnancy study.

The V and J genes are TRBV14 and TRBJ2-1; 10 positions match TRBD2. Germline V CDR1 and CDR2: SGHDN, FVKESK. The CDR3 is 19 amino acids. The junction had 14 bases not matched to a gene; V was cut back by 2 bases and J by 4 bases. The CDR3 spells CASSQISGLAGDPYNEQFF. The CDR3 DNA reads as TGTGCCAGCAGCCAAATCTCCGGGCTAGCGGGAGACCCATACAATGAGCAGTTCTTC.

This rearrangement joins TRBV5-6 to TRBJ1-5; 9 bases map to TRBD1. V shed 4 bases, J shed 7 bases, and the junction held 9 bases outside the gene matches. This CDR3 has 15 residues. Germline V gene lookup returns CDR1 SGHDT and CDR2 YYEEEE. DNA for the CDR3: TGTGCCAGCAGCACTTCCGGGACAGGGTACCAGCCCCAGCATTTT. It yields the protein CASSTSGTGYQPQHF.

The rearrangement uses TRBV5-6 and TRBJ2-1; TRBD2 matches at 8 bases. The junction had 7 bases not matched to a gene; V was cut back by 2 bases and J by 0 bases. In germline, CDR1 is SGHDT, CDR2 YYEEEE. This CDR3 has 17 residues. DNA of the CDR3: TGTGCCAGCAGCTTCGAAAGGACTAGCCTCTCCTACAATGAGCAGTTCTTC. Residues: CASSFERTSLSYNEQFF.

This CDR3 reads CASSRTGGGGQPQHF. The CDR3 coding sequence is TGTGCCAGCAGCCGAACAGGCGGGGGAGGGCAGCCCCAGCATTTT. The chain recombines TRBV7-9 with TRBJ1-5; TRBD1 is a possible D gene (5 bases). The CDR3 is made up of 15 amino acids. Trimming took 5 bases from V and 7 from J, leaving 18 bases between them. Per germline, CDR1 SEHNR and CDR2 FQNEAQ (reference sequence).

This chain links TRBV29-1 with TRBJ1-1; D ambiguous. The germline V and J ends were trimmed by 3 bases and 8 bases, with 13 bases remaining between them. This CDR3 is 12 amino acids long. Germline CDR1 and CDR2: SQVTM and ANQGSEA. CDR3 coding DNA: TGCAGCGTTGAGGTGTGGGCCAGAGAAGCTTTCTTT. This encodes CSVEVWAREAFF.

The CDR3 DNA reads as TGTGCCAGCAGCCTTCTCGGGGGGACGAACTCTGGAAACACCATATATTTT. This translates into CASSLLGGTNSGNTIYF. This chain links TRBV9 with TRBJ1-3; D might be TRBD1 (5 bases). Trimming left V 4 bases short and J 0 bases short, with 17 bases between. Germline V lookup: CDR1 SGDLS, CDR2 YYNGEE. This CDR3 comprises 17 residues.

The CDR3 bases are TGTGCCAGCAGCTTAGCGGGACTTCTTACGTTCACAGATACGCAGTATTTT. As protein: CASSLAGLLTFTDTQYF. The J gene is TRBJ2-3, the V gene TRBV7-8, with D perhaps TRBD2 (6 bases). This CDR3 is 17 amino acids long. The germline CDR1 and CDR2 sequences are SGHVS and FQNEAQ. The V end lost 0 bases, the J end lost 2 bases, and 15 bases lay between the germline ends.

The rearrangement joins TRBV5-4 to TRBJ2-1; 7 positions agree with TRBD2. Per the germline V gene, CDR1 is SGHNT and CDR2 is YYREEE (reference sequence). Trimming removed 0 bases from V and 5 bases from J; junction bases left unmatched: 2. The CDR3 extends over 14 amino acids. The CDR3 DNA reads TGTGCCAGCAGCTTGGGGGACTACCACAATGAGCAGTTCTTC. Residues: CASSLGDYHNEQFF.

This sequence joins TRBV7-9 and TRBJ2-4, with TRBD1 as a possible D gene (6 bases). The germline gives CDR1 SEHNR, CDR2 FQNEAQ (reference sequence). V lost 5 bases to trimming and J lost 15 bases, with 20 bases between them. The CDR3 is made up of 13 amino acids. CDR3 loop: CASSAGTGSSGYF. CDR3 nucleotide sequence: TGTGCCAGCAGCGCAGGAACAGGGTCAAGCGGGTACTTC.

This clone was detected once. An end of the junction differs from the germline gene, which may be a read error. This chain connects TRBV5-5 to TRBJ1-2; 8 bases are shared with TRBD1. This CDR3 spans 13 amino acids. Germline CDR1 SGHKS, CDR2 YYEKEE (reference sequence). This chain's CDR3 is CASSSRQGYDYTF. CDR3 nucleotide sequence: TGTGCCAGCAGCTCCAGACAGGGGTATGACTACACCTTC.

This rearrangement joins TRBV5-1 to TRBJ2-2; D possibly corresponds to TRBD1 (5 bases). CDR1 is SGHRS, CDR2 YFSETQ, per germline. V lost 0 bases to trimming and J lost 4 bases, with 13 bases between them. The CDR3 totals 16 residues. CDR3 coding DNA: TGCGCCAGCAGCTTGGGGGGCACCTCGGGCACCGGGGAGCTGTTTTTT. This translates into CASSLGGTSGTGELFF.

V gene TRBV25-1 combines with J gene TRBJ2-2, with D possibly TRBD1 on 5 matching bases. The CDR3 is 12 amino acids. Germline V gene sequence: CDR1 MGHDK, CDR2 SYGVNS. Deletions cut 5 bases from V and 7 bases from J, with 8 bases between. The CDR3 region is CASSQGNGELFF. DNA of the CDR3: TGTGCCAGCAGTCAGGGTAACGGGGAGCTGTTTTTT. The whole variable domain, filled in from reference TRBV25-1 and TRBJ2-2, reads EADIYQTPRYLVIGTGKKITLECSQTMGHDKMYWYQQDPGMELHLIHYSYGVNSTEKGDLSSESTVSRIRTEHFPLTLESARPSHTSQYLCASSQGNGELFFGEGSRLTVL.

This sequence joins TRBV30 and TRBJ1-5, with D perhaps matching TRBD1 (5 bases). The CDR3 length is 14 residues. The germline CDR1 and CDR2 sequences are GTSNPN and SVGIG (reference sequence). Trimming stripped 1 base from V and 9 bases from J, with 16 bases between. In nucleotides, the CDR3 is TGTGCCTGGAGTGAGGGAGGGACGCCCGGGCCCCAGCATTTT. Its translation: CAWSEGGTPGPQHF.

This clone turned up a few times. The rearrangement links TRBV7-2 to TRBJ1-1; 8 bases agree with TRBD1. The CDR3 is 14 amino acids. The germline V gene encodes CDR1 SGHTA and CDR2 FQGNSA. V gave up 4 bases and J gave up 1 base; unmatched junction bases: 2. This CDR3 reads CASSSGGENTEAFF. In DNA form, the CDR3 reads TGTGCCAGCAGCTCAGGGGGCGAGAACACTGAAGCTTTCTTT.

This chain connects TRBV7-2 to TRBJ1-2; D is undetermined. Trimming stripped 4 bases from V and 1 base from J, with 7 bases between. The CDR3 has 13 residues. Germline V gene sequence: CDR1 SGHTA, CDR2 FQGNSA. The CDR3 coding sequence is TGTGCCAGCAGCTCGGGAAGTAACTATGGCTACACCTTC. It specifies CASSSGSNYGYTF. Using reference TRBV7-2 and TRBJ1-2 for the parts outside the CDR3, the full variable domain is GAGVSQSPSNKVTEKGKDVELRCDPISGHTALYWYRQSLGQGLEFLIYFQGNSAPDKSGLPSDRFSAERTGGSVSTLTIQRTQQEDSAVYLCASSSGSNYGYTFGSGTRLTVV.

This chain joins TRBV10-3 and TRBJ1-1; TRBD1 aligns across 9 bases. CDR3 length: 14 amino acids. J lost 0 bases, V lost 9 bases, and 5 bases had no gene match. CDR1 and CDR2 (germline): ENHRY, SYGVKD. The CDR3 protein is CAMWTGAMNTEAFF. The CDR3 DNA is TGTGCCATGTGGACAGGGGCCATGAACACTGAAGCTTTCTTT.

The CDR3 spells CASSYGGQGPNQPQHF. DNA of the CDR3: TGTGCCAGCAGTTACGGAGGACAGGGGCCCAATCAGCCCCAGCATTTT. This chain joins TRBV6-5 and TRBJ1-5, with 9 bases identical to TRBD1. The J segment lost 3 bases and the V segment lost 2 bases, leaving 5 bases of the junction unmatched. Germline values: CDR1 MNHEY, CDR2 SVGAGI. The CDR3 is made up of 16 amino acids.

The table lists this clone with a count of one. The chain recombines TRBV6-5 with TRBJ2-7, with TRBD2 identical over 7 bases. The CDR3 consists of 15 residues. After removal of 0 bases from V and 2 bases from J, the junction contained 4 bases not matched to a gene. The germline CDR1 and CDR2 sequences are MNHEY and SVGAGI. CDR3 bases: TGTGCCAGCAGTTACTCGACTCTAGCGGCCTACGAGCAGTACTTC. Translated: CASSYSTLAAYEQYF.

DNA of the CDR3: TGCAGTGCTGAGCGGGAGGTGACCCAGTACTTC. It codes for CSAEREVTQYF. The chain recombines TRBV20-1 with TRBJ2-5, with 9 positions matching TRBD2. Germline values: CDR1 DFQATT, CDR2 SNEGSKA (reference sequence). Trimming removed 5 bases from V and 7 bases from J; junction bases left unmatched: 2. The CDR3 is 11 amino acids.

The chain is built from TRBV6-5 and TRBJ1-1; TRBD1 might be the D (5 bases). The CDR3 consists of 15 residues. V dropped 2 bases and J dropped 3 bases, with 13 bases sitting between them. The germline gives CDR1 MNHEY, CDR2 SVGAGI. The CDR3 nucleotides are TGTGCCAGCAGTTACAGCGGGGGTCGGGACACTGAAGCTTTCTTT. It translates to CASSYSGGRDTEAFF.

The chain joins TRBV10-3 to TRBJ2-3; 7 bases fit TRBD2. Trimming at V came to 6 bases and at J to 0 bases, leaving 6 bases not matched to a gene. Per germline, CDR1 ENHRY and CDR2 SYGVKD. The CDR3 contains 15 residues. CDR3 in DNA: TGTGCCATCAGCTTGAGCGGGACTAGCACAGATACGCAGTATTTT. Its protein is CAISLSGTSTDTQYF.

The chain couples TRBV7-2 to TRBJ1-3, with 7 bases fitting TRBD1. CDR3 length equals 13 residues. J gave up 5 bases and V 8 bases, and 6 bases lay outside the gene matches. Germline V gene data show CDR1 as SGHTA and CDR2 as FQGNSA. CDR3 sequence (DNA): TGTGCCAGCGGGCAACAGGGGAGAAACACCATATATTTT. Residues: CASGQQGRNTIYF.